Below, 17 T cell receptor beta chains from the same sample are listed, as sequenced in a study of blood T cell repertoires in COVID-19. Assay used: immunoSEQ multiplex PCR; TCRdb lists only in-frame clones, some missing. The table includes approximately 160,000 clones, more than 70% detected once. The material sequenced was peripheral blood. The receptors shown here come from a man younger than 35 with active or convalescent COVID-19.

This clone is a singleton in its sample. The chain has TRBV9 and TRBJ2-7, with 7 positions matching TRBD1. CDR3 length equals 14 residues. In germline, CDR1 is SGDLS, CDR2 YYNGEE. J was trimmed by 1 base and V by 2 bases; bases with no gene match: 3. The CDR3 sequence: CASSVTGQSYEQYF. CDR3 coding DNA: TGTGCCAGCAGCGTTACGGGACAGTCCTACGAGCAGTACTTC.

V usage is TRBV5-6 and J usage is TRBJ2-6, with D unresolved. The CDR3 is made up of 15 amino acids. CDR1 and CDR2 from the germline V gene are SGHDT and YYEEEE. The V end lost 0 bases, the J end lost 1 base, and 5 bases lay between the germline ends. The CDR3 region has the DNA TGTGCCAGCAGCTTGGCAGGATCTGGGGCCAACGTCCTGACTTTC. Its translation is CASSLAGSGANVLTF.

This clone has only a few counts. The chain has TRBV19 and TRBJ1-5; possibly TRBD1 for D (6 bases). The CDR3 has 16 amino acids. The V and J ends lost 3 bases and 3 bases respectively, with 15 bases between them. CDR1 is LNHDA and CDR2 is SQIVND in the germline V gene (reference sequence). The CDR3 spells CASSIVRTVTNQPQHF. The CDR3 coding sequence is TGTGCCAGTAGTATCGTGCGGACAGTCACCAATCAGCCCCAGCATTTT.

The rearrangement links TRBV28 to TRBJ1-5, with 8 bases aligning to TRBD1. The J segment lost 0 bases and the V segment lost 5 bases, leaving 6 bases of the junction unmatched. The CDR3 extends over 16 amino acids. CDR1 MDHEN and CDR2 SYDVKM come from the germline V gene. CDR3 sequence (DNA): TGTGCCAGCAGTAAGGACAGGGTTATTAGCAATCAGCCCCAGCATTTT. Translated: CASSKDRVISNQPQHF.

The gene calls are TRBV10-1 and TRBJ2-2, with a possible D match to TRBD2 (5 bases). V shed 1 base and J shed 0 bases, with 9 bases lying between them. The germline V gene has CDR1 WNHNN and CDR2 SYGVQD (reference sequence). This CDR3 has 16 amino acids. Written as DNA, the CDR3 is TGCGCCAGCAGTGAGTTGAGGGATTCGAACACCGGGGAGCTGTTTTTT. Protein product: CASSELRDSNTGELFF.

The CDR3 reads CASSQDKGRLRGAGNTIYF. DNA for the CDR3: TGCGCCAGCAGCCAAGATAAAGGACGGTTACGGGGGGCTGGAAACACCATATATTTT. The rearrangement joins TRBV4-1 to TRBJ1-3; D is perhaps TRBD1 (5 bases). Trimming pared 0 bases from V and 2 bases from J, leaving 20 bases between. CDR3 size: 19 residues. Germline loops: CDR1 MGHRA, CDR2 YSYEKL.

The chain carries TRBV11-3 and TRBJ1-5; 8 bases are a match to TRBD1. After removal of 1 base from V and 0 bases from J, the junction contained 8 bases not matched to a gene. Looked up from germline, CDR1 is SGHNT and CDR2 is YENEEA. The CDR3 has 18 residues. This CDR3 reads CASSLGGQGANSNQPQHF. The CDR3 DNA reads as TGTGCCAGCAGCTTAGGAGGACAGGGCGCAAATAGCAATCAGCCCCAGCATTTT.

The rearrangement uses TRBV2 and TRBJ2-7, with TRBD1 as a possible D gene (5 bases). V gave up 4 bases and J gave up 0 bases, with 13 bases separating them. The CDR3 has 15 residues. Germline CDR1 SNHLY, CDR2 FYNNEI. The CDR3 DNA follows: TGTGCCAGCAGTGGGCAGGGCTCGGTCTCCTACGAGCAGTACTTC. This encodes CASSGQGSVSYEQYF.

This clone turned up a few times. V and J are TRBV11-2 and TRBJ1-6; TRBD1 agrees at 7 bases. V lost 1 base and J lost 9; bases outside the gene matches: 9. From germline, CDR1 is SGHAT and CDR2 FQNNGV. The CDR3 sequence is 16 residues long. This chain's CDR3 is CASSLVGNRGGSPLHF. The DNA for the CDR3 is TGTGCCAGCAGCTTAGTAGGCAACAGGGGCGGTTCACCCCTCCACTTT.

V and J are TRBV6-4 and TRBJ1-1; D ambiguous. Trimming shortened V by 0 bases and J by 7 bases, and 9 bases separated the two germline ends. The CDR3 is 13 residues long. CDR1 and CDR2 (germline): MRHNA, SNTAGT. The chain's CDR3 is CASSDSEQDEAFF. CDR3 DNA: TGTGCCAGCAGTGACTCCGAGCAGGATGAAGCTTTCTTT.

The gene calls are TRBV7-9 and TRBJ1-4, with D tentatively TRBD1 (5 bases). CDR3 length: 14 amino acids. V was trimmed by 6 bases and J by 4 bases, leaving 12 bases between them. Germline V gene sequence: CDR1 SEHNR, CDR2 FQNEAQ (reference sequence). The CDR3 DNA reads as TGTGCCAGCAGTCTTGAGACAGTTAATGAAAAACTGTTTTTT. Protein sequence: CASSLETVNEKLFF.

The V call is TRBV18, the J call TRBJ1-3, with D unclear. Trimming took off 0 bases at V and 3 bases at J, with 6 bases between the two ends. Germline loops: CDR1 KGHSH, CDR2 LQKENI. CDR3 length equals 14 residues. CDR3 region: CASSPPTIGNTIYF. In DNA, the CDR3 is TGTGCCAGCTCACCACCGACAATTGGAAACACCATATATTTT.

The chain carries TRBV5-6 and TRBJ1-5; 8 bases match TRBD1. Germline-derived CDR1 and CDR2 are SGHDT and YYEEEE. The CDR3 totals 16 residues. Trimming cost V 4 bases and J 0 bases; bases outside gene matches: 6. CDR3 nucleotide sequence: TGTGCCAGCAGCCCTCAGACAGGGGATAGCAATCAGCCCCAGCATTTT. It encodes CASSPQTGDSNQPQHF.

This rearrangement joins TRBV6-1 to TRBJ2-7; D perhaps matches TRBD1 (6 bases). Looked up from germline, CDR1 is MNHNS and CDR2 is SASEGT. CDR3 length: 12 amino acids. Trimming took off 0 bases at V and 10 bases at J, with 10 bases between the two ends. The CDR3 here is CASSEADRAQYF. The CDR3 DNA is TGTGCCAGCAGTGAAGCGGACAGAGCCCAGTACTTC.

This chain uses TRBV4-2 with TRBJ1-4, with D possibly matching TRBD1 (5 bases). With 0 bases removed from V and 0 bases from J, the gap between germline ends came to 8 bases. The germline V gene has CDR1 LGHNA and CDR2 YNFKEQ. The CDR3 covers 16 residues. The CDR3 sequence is CASSQDRAATNEKLFF. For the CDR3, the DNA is TGTGCCAGCAGCCAAGACAGGGCAGCAACTAATGAAAAACTGTTTTTT.

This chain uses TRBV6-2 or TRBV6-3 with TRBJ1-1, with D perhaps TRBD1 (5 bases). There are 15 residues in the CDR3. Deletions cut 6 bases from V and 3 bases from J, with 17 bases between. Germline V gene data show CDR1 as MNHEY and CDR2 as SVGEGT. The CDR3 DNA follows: TGTGCCAGCAGCACGGGGGGTAAGCGTGACACTGAAGCTTTCTTT. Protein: CASSTGGKRDTEAFF.

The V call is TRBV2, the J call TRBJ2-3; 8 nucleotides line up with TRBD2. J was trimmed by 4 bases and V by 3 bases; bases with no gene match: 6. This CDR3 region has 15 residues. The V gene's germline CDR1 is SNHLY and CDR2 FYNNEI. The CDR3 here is CASSDTGGPSDTQYF. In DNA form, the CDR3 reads TGTGCCAGCAGTGATACGGGGGGGCCCTCAGATACGCAGTATTTT.